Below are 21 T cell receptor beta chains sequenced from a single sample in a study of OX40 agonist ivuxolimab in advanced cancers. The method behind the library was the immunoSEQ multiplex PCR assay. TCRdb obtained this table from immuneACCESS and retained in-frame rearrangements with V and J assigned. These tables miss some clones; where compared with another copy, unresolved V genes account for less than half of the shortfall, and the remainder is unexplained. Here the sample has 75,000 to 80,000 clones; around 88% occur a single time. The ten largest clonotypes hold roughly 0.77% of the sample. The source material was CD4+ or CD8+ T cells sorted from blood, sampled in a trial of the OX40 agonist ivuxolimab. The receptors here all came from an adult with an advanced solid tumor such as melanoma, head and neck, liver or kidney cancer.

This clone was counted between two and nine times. CDR3 protein: CASSYTGREQFF. In DNA, the CDR3 is TGTGCCAGCAGTTACACAGGGAGAGAGCAGTTCTTC. V usage is TRBV27 and J usage is TRBJ2-1; perhaps TRBD1 as D (6 bases). The ends were cut back, 4 bases at V and 10 bases at J, with 11 bases in the middle. This CDR3 has 12 amino acids. Germline CDR1 reads MNHEY; CDR2 reads SMNVEV (reference sequence).

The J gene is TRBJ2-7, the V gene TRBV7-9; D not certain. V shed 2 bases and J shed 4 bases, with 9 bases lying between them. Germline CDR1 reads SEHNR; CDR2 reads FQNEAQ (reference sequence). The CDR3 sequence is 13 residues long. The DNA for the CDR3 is TGTGCCAGCAGCTTAAAGAATGGATACGAGCAGTACTTC. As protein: CASSLKNGYEQYF. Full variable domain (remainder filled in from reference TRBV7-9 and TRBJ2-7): DTGVSQNPRHKITKRGQNVTFRCDPISEHNRLYWYRQTLGQGPEFLTYFQNEAQLEKSRLLSDRFSAERPKGSFSTLEIQRTEQGDSAMYLCASSLKNGYEQYFGPGTRLTVT.

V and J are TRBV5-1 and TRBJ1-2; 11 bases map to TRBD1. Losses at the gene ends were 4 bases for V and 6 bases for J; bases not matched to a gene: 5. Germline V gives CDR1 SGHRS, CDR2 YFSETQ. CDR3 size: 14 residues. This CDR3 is CASSTGQGADGYTF. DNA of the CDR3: TGCGCCAGCAGCACTGGACAGGGGGCGGATGGCTACACCTTC.

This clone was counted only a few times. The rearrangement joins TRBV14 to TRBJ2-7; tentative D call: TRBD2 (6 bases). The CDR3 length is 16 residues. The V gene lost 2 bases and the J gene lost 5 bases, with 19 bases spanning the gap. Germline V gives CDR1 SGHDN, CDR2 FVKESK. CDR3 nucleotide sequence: TGTGCCAGCAGCCAATCTCAGGGAGGCAGGAGTCACGAGCAGTACTTC. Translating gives CASSQSQGGRSHEQYF.

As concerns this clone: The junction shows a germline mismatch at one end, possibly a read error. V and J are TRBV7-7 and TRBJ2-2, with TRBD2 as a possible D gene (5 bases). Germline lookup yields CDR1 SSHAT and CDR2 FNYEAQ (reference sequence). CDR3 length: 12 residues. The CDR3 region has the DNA TGTGCTAGCAGCCGGGGAACCGGGGAGCTGTTTTTT. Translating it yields CASSRGTGELFF.

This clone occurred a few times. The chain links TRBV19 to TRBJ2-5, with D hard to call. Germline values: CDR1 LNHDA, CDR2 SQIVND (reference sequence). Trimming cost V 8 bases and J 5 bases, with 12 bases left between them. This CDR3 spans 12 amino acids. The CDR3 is CASRQVGETQYF. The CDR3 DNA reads TGTGCCAGTCGTCAGGTGGGGGAGACCCAGTACTTC.

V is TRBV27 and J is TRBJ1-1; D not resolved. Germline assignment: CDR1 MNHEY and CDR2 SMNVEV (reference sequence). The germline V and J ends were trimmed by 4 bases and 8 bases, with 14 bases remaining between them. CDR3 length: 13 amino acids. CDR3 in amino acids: CASSSITPGEAFF. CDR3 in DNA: TGTGCCAGCAGTTCTATTACACCGGGGGAAGCTTTCTTT.

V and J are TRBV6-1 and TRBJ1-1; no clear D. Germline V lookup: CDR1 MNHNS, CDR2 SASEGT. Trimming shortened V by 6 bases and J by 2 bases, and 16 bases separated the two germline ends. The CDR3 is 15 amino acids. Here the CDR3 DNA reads TGTGCCAGCAGGGGCCCCTGGGATGAAAACACTGAAGCTTTCTTT. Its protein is CASRGPWDENTEAFF.

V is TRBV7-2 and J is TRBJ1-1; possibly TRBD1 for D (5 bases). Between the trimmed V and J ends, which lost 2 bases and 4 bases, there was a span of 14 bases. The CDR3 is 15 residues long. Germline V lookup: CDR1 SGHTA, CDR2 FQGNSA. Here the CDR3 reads CASSLNPGMGTEAFF. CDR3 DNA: TGTGCCAGCAGCTTAAATCCAGGGATGGGCACTGAAGCTTTCTTT.

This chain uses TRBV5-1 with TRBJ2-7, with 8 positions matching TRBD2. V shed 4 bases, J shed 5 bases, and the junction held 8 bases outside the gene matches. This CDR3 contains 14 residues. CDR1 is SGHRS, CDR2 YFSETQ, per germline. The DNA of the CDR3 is TGCGCCAGCAGCCCGGGACTAGGAATCGACGAGCAGTACTTC. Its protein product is CASSPGLGIDEQYF.

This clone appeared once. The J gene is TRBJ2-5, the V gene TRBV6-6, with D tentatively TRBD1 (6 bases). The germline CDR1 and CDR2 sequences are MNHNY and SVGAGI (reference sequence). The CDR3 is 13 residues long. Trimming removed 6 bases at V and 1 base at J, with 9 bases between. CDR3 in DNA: TGTGCCAGCAGCAGGACAGTCCAAGAGACCCAGTACTTC. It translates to CASSRTVQETQYF.

The chain's CDR3 is CASSTPVAGGPLQETQYF. DNA of the CDR3: TGTGCCAGTAGTACTCCAGTAGCGGGAGGGCCTCTCCAAGAGACCCAGTACTTC. V usage is TRBV19 and J usage is TRBJ2-5, with 11 bases aligning to TRBD2. CDR3 length: 18 residues. The V gene's germline CDR1 is LNHDA and CDR2 SQIVND (reference sequence). Unmatched junction bases numbered 11, after V lost 4 bases and J lost 1 base. The complete variable domain, with remaining parts taken from reference TRBV19 and TRBJ2-5, reads DGGITQSPKYLFRKEGQNVTLSCEQNLNHDAMYWYRQDPGQGLRLIYYSQIVNDFQKGDIAEGYSVSREKKESFPLTVTSAQKNPTAFYLCASSTPVAGGPLQETQYFGPGTRLLVL.

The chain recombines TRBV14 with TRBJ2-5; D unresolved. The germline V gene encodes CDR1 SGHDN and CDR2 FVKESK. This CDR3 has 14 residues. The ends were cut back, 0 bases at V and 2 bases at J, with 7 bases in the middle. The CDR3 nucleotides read TGTGCCAGCAGCCAAGAACTGGGGCAAGAGACCCAGTACTTC. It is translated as CASSQELGQETQYF.

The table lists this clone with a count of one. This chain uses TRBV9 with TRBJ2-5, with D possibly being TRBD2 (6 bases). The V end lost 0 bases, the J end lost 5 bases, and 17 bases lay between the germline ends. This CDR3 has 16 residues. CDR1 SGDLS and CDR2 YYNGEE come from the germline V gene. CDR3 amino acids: CASSVGTSRLLETQYF. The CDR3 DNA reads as TGTGCCAGCAGCGTAGGTACTAGCAGACTACTTGAGACCCAGTACTTC.

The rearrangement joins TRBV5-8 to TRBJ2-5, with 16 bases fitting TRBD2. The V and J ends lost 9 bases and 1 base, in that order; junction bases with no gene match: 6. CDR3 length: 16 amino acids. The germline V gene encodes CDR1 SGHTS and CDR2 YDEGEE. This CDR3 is CATTGLAGGSQETQYF. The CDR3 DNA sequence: TGTGCCACCACGGGACTAGCGGGGGGGAGCCAAGAGACCCAGTACTTC. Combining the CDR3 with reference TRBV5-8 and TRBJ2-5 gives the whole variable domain EAGVTQSPTHLIKTRGQQATLRCSPISGHTSVYWYQQALGLGLQFLLWYDEGEERNRGNFPPRFSGRQFPNYSSELNVNALELEDSALYLCATTGLAGGSQETQYFGPGTRLLVL.

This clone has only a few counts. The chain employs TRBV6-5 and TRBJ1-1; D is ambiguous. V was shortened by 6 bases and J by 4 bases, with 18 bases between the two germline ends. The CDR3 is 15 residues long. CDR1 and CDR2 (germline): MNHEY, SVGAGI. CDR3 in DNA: TGTGCCAGCAGCCCCCGGATGTCCTCGGGCACTGAAGCTTTCTTT. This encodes CASSPRMSSGTEAFF.

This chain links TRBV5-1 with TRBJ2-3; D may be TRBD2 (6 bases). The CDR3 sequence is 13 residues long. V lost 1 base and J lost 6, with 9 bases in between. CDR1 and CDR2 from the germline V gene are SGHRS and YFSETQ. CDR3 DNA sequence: TGCGCCAGCAGCTTGAGACTAGAGGATACGCAGTATTTT. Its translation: CASSLRLEDTQYF.

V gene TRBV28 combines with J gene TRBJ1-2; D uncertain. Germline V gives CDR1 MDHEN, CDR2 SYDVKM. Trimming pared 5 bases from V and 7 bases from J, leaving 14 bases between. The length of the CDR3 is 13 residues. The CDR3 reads CASSAPGPPGYTF. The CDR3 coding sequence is TGTGCCAGCAGTGCGCCAGGTCCCCCTGGCTACACCTTC.

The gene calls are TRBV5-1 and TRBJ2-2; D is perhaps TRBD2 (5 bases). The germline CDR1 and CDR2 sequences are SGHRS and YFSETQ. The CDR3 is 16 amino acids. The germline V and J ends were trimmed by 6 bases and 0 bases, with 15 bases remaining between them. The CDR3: CASNSGRGTNTGELFF. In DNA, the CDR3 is TGCGCCAGCAACTCTGGACGAGGGACGAACACCGGGGAGCTGTTTTTT.

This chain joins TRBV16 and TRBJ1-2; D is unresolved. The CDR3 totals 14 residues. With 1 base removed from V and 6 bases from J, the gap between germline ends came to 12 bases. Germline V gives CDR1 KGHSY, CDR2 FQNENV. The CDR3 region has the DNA TGTGCCAGCAGCCAATATTTGGGTCTAAATGGCTACACCTTC. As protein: CASSQYLGLNGYTF.

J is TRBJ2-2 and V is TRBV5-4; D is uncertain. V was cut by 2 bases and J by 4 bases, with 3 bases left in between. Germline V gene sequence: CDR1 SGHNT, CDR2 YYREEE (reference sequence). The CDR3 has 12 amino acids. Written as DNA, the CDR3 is TGTGCCAGCAGCTTCCCCACCGGGGAGCTGTTTTTT. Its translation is CASSFPTGELFF.